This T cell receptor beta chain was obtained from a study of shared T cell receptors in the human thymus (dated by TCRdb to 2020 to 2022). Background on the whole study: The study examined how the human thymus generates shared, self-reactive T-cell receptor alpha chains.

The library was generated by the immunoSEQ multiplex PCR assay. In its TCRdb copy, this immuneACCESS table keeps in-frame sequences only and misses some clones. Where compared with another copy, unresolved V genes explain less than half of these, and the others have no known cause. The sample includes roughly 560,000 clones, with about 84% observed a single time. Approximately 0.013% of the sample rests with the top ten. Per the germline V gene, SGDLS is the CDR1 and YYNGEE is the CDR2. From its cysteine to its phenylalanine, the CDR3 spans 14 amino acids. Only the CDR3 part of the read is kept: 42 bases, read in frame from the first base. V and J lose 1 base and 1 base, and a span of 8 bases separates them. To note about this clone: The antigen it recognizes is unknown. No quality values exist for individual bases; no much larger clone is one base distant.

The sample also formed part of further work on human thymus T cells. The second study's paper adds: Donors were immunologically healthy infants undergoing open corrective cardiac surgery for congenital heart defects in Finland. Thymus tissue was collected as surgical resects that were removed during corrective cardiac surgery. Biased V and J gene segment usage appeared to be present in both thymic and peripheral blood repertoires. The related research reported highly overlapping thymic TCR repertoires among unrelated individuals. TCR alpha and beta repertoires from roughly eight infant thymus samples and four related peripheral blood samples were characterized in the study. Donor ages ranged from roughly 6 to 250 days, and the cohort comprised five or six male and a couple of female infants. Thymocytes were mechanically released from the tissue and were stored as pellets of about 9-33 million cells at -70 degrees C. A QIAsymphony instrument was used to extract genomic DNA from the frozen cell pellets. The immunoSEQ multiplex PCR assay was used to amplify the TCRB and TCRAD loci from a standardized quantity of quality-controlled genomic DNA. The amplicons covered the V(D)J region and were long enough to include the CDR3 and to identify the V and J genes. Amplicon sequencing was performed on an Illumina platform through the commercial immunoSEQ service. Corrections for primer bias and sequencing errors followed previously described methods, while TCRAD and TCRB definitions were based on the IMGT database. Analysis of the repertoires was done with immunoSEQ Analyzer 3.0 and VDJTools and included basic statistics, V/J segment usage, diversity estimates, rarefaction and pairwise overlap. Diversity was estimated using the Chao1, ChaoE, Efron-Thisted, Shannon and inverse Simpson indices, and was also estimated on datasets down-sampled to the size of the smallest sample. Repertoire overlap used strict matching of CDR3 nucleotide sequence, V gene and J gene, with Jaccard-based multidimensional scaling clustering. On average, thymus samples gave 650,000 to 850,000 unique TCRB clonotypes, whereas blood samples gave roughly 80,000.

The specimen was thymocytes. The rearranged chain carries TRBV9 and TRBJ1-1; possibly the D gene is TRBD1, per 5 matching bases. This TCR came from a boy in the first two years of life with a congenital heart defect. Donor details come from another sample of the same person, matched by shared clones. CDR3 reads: CASSVLGGNTEAFF. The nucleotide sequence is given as TGTGCCAGCAGCGTATTGGGGGGGAACACTGAAGCTTTCTTT.